The T cell receptor (beta chain) under discussion was sequenced for a study of blood T cell repertoires in COVID-19. Some clones are missing from TCRdb's copy, which holds only in-frame ones; the method was immunoSEQ multiplex PCR. The table includes 150,000 to 200,000 clones, 84% detected once. The CDR3 is 12 amino acids. Trimming stripped 6 bases from V and 9 bases from J, with 15 bases between. CDR1 is MNHEY and CDR2 is SVGAGI in the germline V gene. The sequenced material came from peripheral blood. This rearrangement joins TRBV6-5 to TRBJ2-7, with D perhaps matching TRBD2 (6 bases). The receptor was isolated from a woman between 65 and 79 years old with COVID-19, enrolled during active disease. CDR3 protein: CASSPGTAWQYV. CDR3 DNA: TGTGCCAGCAGCCCCGGGACTGCCTGGCAGTACGTC.